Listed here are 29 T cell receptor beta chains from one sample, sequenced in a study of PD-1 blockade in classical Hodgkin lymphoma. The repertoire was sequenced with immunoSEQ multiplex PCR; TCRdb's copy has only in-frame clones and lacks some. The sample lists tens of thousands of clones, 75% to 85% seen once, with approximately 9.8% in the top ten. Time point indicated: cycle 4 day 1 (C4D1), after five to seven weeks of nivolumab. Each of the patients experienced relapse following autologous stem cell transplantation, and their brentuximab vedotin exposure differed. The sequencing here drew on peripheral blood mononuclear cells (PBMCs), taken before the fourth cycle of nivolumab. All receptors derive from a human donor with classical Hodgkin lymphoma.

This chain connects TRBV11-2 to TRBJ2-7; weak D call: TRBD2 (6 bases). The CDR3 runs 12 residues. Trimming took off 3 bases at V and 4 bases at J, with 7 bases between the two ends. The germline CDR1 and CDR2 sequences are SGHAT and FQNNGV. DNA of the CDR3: TGTGCCAGCAGCTTCCGGGAGTACGAGCAGTACTTC. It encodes CASSFREYEQYF.

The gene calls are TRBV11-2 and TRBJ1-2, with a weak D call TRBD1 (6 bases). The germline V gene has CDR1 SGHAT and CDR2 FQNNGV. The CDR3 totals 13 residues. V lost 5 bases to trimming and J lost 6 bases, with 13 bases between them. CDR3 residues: CASSAGGPNGYTF. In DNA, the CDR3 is TGTGCCAGCAGCGCGGGGGGGCCCAATGGCTACACCTTC.

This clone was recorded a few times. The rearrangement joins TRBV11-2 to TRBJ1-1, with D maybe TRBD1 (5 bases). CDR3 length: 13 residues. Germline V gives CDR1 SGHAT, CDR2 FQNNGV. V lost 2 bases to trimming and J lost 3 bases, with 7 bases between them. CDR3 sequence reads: CASSLWGDTEAFF. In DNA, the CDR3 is TGTGCCAGCAGCTTATGGGGGGACACTGAAGCTTTCTTT. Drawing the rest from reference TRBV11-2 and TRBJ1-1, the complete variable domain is EAGVAQSPRYKIIEKRQSVAFWCNPISGHATLYWYQQILGQGPKLLIQFQNNGVVDDSQLPKDRFSAERLKGVDSTLKIQPAKLEDSAVYLCASSLWGDTEAFFGQGTRLTVV.

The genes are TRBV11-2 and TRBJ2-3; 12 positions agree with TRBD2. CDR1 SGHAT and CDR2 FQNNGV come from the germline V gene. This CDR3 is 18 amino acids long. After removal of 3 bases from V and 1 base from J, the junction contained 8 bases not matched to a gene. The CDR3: CASSFNPRLAGGTDTQYF. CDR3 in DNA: TGTGCCAGCAGCTTTAACCCTCGACTAGCGGGGGGCACAGATACGCAGTATTTT. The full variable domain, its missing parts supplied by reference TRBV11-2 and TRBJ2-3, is EAGVAQSPRYKIIEKRQSVAFWCNPISGHATLYWYQQILGQGPKLLIQFQNNGVVDDSQLPKDRFSAERLKGVDSTLKIQPAKLEDSAVYLCASSFNPRLAGGTDTQYFGPGTRLTVL.

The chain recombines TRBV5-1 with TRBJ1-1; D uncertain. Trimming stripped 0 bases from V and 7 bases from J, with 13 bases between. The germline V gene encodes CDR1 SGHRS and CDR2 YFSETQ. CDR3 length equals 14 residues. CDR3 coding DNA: TGCGCCAGCAGCTTGGGGAGAGGATCGAGTGAAGCTTTCTTT. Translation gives CASSLGRGSSEAFF.

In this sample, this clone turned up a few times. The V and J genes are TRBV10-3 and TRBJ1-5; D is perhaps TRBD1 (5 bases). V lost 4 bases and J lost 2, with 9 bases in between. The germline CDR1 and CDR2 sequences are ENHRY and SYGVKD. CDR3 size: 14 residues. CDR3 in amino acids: CAISGRGGNQPQHF. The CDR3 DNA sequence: TGTGCCATCAGTGGGAGGGGAGGCAATCAGCCCCAGCATTTT.

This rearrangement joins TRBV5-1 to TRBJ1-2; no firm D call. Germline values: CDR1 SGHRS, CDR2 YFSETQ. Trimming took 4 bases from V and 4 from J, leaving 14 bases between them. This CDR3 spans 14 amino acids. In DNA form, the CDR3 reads TGCGCCAGCAGCCGAACGGACGGCCTCTATGGCTACACCTTC. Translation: CASSRTDGLYGYTF.

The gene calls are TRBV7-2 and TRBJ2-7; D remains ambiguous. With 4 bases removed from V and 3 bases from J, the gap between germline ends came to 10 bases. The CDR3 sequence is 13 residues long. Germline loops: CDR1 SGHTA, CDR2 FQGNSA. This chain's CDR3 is CASSSPPGYEQYF. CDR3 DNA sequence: TGTGCCAGCAGCTCCCCCCCGGGCTACGAGCAGTACTTC.

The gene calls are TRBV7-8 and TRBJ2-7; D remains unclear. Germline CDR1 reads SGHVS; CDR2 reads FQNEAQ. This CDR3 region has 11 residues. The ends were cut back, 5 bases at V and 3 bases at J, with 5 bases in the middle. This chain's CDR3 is CASSHFYEQYF. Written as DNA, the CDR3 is TGTGCCAGCAGCCACTTCTACGAGCAGTACTTC. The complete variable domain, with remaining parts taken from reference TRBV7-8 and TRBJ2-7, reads GAGVSQSPRYKVAKRGQDVALRCDPISGHVSLFWYQQALGQGPEFLTYFQNEAQLDKSGLPSDRFFAERPEGSVSTLKIQRTQQEDSAVYLCASSHFYEQYFGPGTRLTVT.

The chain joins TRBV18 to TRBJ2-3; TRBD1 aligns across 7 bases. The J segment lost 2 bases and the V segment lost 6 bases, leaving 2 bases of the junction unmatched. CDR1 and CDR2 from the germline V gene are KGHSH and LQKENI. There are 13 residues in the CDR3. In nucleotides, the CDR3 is TGTGCCAGCTCGACAGGGACCACAGATACGCAGTATTTT. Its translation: CASSTGTTDTQYF. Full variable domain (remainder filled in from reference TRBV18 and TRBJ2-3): NAGVMQNPRHLVRRRGQEARLRCSPMKGHSHVYWYRQLPEEGLKFMVYLQKENIIDESGMPKERFSAEFPKEGPSILRIQQVVRGDSAAYFCASSTGTTDTQYFGPGTRLTVL.

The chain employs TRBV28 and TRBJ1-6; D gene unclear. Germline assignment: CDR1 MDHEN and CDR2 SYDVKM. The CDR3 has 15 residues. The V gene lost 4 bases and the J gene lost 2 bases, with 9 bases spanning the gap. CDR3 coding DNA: TGTGCCAGCAGTTCCCGTATAACCTATAATTCACCCCTCCACTTT. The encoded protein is CASSSRITYNSPLHF.

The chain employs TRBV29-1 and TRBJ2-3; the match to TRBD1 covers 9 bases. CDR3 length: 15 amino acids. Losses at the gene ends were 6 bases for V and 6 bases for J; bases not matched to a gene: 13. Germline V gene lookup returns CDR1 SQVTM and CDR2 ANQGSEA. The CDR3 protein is CSVKLMGQGMDTQYF. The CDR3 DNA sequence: TGCAGCGTAAAGTTAATGGGACAGGGTATGGATACGCAGTATTTT.

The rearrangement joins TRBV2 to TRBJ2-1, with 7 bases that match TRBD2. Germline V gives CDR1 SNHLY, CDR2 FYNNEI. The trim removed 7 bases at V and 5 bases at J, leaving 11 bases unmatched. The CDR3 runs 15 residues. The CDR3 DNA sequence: TGTGCCAGCACACCTCTGGCTAGCGGTCACAATGAGCAGTTCTTC. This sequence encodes CASTPLASGHNEQFF.

The CDR3 DNA reads as TGTGCCAGCGGCGTTCTGGAGACCGAAAAACTGTTTTTT. Translating gives CASGVLETEKLFF. The gene calls are TRBV4-2 and TRBJ1-4; no firm D call. Per germline, CDR1 LGHNA and CDR2 YNFKEQ. This CDR3 has 13 residues. Trimming stripped 8 bases from V and 8 bases from J, with 15 bases between.

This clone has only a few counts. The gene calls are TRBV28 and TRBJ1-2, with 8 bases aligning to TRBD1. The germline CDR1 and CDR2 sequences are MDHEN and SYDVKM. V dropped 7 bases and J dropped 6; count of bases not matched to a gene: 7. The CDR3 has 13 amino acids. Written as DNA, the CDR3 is TGTGCCAGCACCTCGGACAGGGCGGATGGCTACACCTTC. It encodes CASTSDRADGYTF.

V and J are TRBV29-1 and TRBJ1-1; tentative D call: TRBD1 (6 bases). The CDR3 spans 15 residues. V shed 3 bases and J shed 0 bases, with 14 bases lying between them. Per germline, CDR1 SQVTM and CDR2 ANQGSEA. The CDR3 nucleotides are TGCAGCGTTGAGGCACAGGGCCAGTTGAACACTGAAGCTTTCTTT. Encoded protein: CSVEAQGQLNTEAFF.

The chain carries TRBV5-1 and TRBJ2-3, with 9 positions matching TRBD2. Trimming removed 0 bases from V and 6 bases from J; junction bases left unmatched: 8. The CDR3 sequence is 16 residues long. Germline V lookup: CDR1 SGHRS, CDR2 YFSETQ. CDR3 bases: TGCGCCAGCAGCTTGGAAGGCGCGGGGGGGCTCGATACGCAGTATTTT. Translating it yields CASSLEGAGGLDTQYF.

In DNA, the CDR3 is TGTGCCCGGGGGAATGGAAACACCATATATTTT. Encoded protein: CARGNGNTIYF. The V call is TRBV30, the J call TRBJ1-3; D perhaps matches TRBD1 (5 bases). Germline CDR1 GTSNPN, CDR2 SVGIG (reference sequence). V lost 8 bases and J 3 bases, leaving 8 bases between the germline ends. This CDR3 contains 11 residues. Based on the CDR3 plus reference TRBV30 and TRBJ1-3, the full variable domain is SQTIHQWPATLVQPVGSPLSLECTVEGTSNPNLYWYRQAAGRGLQLLFYSVGIGQISSEVPQNLSASRPQDRQFILSSKKLLLSDSGFYLCARGNGNTIYFGEGSWLTVV.

CDR3 amino acids: CASSITGVQPQHF. The CDR3 nucleotides read TGTGCCAGCAGTATCACAGGGGTACAGCCCCAGCATTTT. The chain couples TRBV6-6 to TRBJ1-5; 7 nucleotides agree with TRBD1. This CDR3 is built from 13 residues. Germline CDR1 is MNHNY and CDR2 is SVGAGI (reference sequence). The V and J ends lost 5 bases and 7 bases, in that order; junction bases with no gene match: 5.

The DNA for the CDR3 is TGTGCCAGCAGTTCCGGGGGGACCGGGGAGCTGTTTTTT. Translating gives CASSSGGTGELFF. The chain joins TRBV11-2 to TRBJ2-2, with 7 nucleotides matching TRBD2. Trimming at V came to 6 bases and at J to 5 bases, leaving 3 bases not matched to a gene. The CDR3 sequence is 13 residues long. Germline loops: CDR1 SGHAT, CDR2 FQNNGV.

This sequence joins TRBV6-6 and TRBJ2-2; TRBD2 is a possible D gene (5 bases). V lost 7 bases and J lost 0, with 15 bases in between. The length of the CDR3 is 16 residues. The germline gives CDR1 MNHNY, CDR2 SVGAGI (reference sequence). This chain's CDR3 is CASNKLGRSNTGELFF. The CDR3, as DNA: TGTGCCAGCAATAAGCTGGGGAGATCGAACACCGGGGAGCTGTTTTTT.

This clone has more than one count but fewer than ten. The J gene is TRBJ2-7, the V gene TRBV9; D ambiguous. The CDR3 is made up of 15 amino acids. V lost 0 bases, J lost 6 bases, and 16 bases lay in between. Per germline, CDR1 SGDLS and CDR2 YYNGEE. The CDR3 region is CASSVGEGQALEQYF. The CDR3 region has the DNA TGTGCCAGCAGCGTAGGAGAAGGGCAGGCCCTCGAGCAGTACTTC.

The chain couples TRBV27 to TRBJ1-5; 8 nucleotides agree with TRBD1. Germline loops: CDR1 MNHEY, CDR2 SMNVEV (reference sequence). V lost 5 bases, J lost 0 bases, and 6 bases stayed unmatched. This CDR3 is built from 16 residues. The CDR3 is CASSATGGYSNQPQHF. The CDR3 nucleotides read TGTGCCAGCAGTGCTACAGGGGGTTATAGCAATCAGCCCCAGCATTTT.

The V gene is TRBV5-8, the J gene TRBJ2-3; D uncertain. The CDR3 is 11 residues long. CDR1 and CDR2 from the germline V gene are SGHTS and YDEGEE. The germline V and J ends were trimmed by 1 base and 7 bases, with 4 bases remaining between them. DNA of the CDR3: TGTGCCAGCAGCTTGAAGAATACGCAGTATTTT. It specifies CASSLKNTQYF.

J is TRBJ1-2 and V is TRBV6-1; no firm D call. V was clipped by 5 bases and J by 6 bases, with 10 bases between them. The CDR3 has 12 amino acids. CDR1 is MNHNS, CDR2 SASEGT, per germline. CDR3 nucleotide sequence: TGTGCCAGCAGTACAGTGTCCAATGGCTACACCTTC. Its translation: CASSTVSNGYTF.

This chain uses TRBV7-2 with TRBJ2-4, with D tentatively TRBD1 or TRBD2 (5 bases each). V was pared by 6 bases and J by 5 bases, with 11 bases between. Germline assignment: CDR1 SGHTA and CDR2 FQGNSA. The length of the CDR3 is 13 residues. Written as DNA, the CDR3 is TGTGCCAGCAGTTCCGGGGCAGAAAACATTCAGTACTTC. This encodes CASSSGAENIQYF. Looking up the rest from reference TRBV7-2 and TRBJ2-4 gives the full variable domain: GAGVSQSPSNKVTEKGKDVELRCDPISGHTALYWYRQSLGQGLEFLIYFQGNSAPDKSGLPSDRFSAERTGGSVSTLTIQRTQQEDSAVYLCASSSGAENIQYFGAGTRLSVL.

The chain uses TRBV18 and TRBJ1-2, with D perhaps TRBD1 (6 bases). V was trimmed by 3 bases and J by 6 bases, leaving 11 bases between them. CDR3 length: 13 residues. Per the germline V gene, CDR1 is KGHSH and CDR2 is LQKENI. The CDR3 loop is CASSPRGGDGYTF. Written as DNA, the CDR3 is TGTGCCAGCTCACCCCGGGGGGGCGATGGCTACACCTTC.

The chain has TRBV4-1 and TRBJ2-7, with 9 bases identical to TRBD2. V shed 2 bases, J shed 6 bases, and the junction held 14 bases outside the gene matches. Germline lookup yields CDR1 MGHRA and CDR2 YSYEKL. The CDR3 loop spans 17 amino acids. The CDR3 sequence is CASSQLDFVLAGTEQYF. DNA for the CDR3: TGCGCCAGCAGCCAATTAGATTTTGTGCTAGCGGGGACCGAGCAGTACTTC.

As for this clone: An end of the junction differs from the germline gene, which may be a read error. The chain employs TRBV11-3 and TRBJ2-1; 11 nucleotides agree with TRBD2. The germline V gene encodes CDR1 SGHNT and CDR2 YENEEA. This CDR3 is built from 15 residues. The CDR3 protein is CASSLAGGPFNEQFF. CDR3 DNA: TGTGCCAGCAGTTTAGCGGGGGGGCCCTTCAATGAGCAGTTCTTC.